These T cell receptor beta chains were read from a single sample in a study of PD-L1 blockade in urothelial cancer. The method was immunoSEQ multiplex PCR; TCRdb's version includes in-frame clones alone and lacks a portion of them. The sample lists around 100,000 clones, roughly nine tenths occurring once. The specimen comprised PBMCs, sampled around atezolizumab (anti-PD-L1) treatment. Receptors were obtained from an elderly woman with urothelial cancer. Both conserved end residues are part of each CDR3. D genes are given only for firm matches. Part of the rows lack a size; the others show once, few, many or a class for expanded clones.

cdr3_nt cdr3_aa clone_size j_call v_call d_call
TGCGCCAGCAGCTTCGCGGGGGCCTCGTACAATGAGCAGTTCTTC CASSFAGASYNEQFF . TRBJ2-1 TRBV5-1 .
TGTGCCAGCAGCTTGGTCGACAGGGTCGCTTTCTTT CASSLVDRVAFF . TRBJ1-1 TRBV5-6 TRBD1
TGTGCCAGCAGCTTGATTCGGGGGGGGGAGACCCAGTACTTC CASSLIRGGETQYF . TRBJ2-5 TRBV7-6 TRBD2
TGTGCCACCTCAGAACGTCAGGGGGCAGATACGCAGTATTTT CATSERQGADTQYF . TRBJ2-3 TRBV6-1 TRBD1
TGTGCCAGCAGCTTATCGGGGAAGGGCGGCTCTGGCTACACCTTC CASSLSGKGGSGYTF . TRBJ1-2 TRBV7-8 .
TGTGCCACCCTTTGGCAGAATAGCAATCAGCCCCAGCATTTT CATLWQNSNQPQHF few TRBJ1-5 TRBV6-1 .
TGCGCCAGCAGCTGGGGTAGCGGGTACAATGAGCAGTTCTTC CASSWGSGYNEQFF . TRBJ2-1 TRBV5-1 TRBD2
TGTGCCAGCAGCCCAGACACCTTGAGCTCCTACAATGAGCAGTTCTTC CASSPDTLSSYNEQFF . TRBJ2-1 TRBV11-3 .
TGTGCCAGCAGTTCGGGGGGTAATAATGAAAAACTGTTTTTT CASSSGGNNEKLFF . TRBJ1-4 TRBV28 .
TGTGCCTGGATAAAGAGAGGGGGAGGGGGAAACACCATATATTTT CAWIKRGGGGNTIYF . TRBJ1-3 TRBV30 .
TGTGCCAGTAGTAGTGCCGGCGGGAGAGGGACAGATACGCAGTATTTT CASSSAGGRGTDTQYF . TRBJ2-3 TRBV19 TRBD2
TGTGCCAGCAGCTTGGGGGCTAGAAGCGGGAGGAGGGTCGGGGAGCTGTTTTTT CASSLGARSGRRVGELFF once TRBJ2-2 TRBV5-4 TRBD2
TGTGCCAGCGGGGGGGGTGGATCTGGAAACACCATATATTTT CASGGGGSGNTIYF . TRBJ1-3 TRBV28 .
TGTGCCAGCAGCCCCGGACAGGGAATATCCTACGAGCAGTACTTC CASSPGQGISYEQYF . TRBJ2-7 TRBV5-4 TRBD1
TGTGCCAGCAGTCCCCAGGGACTAGCGGGAGGAGTGGATACGCAGTATTTT CASSPQGLAGGVDTQYF . TRBJ2-3 TRBV28 TRBD2
TGTGCCTGGAGTGCTAGCGGCCACAATGAGCAGTTCTTC CAWSASGHNEQFF . TRBJ2-1 TRBV30 TRBD2
TGTGCCAGCAGCCAAGAAAGACTAGCGAGAAACACCATATATTTT CASSQERLARNTIYF . TRBJ1-3 TRBV14 .
TGTGCCACCAGCAGAACCTCCGGGACTAGCTCCTTTTCCTACAATGAGCAGTTCTTC CATSRTSGTSSFSYNEQFF . TRBJ2-1 TRBV15 TRBD2
TGTGCCAGCAGCCCGCAGGGGTCACAGGCCGGTGAGCAGTTCTTC CASSPQGSQAGEQFF once TRBJ2-1 TRBV7-9 .
TGTGCCAGCAGCCGGACAGGGCTTTTGAACACTGAAGCTTTCTTT CASSRTGLLNTEAFF . TRBJ1-1 TRBV6-5 TRBD1
TGCGCCAGCAGCCAAGGACAGGGCGCTAACTATGGCTACACCTTC CASSQGQGANYGYTF . TRBJ1-2 TRBV4-1 TRBD1
TGTGCCAGCAGTGATCCTAGGAAGAACAATCAGCCCCAGCATTTT CASSDPRKNNQPQHF . TRBJ1-5 TRBV2 .
TGTGCCTTCCGACTAGCGGGACAAGACGAGCAGTACTTC CAFRLAGQDEQYF . TRBJ2-7 TRBV30 TRBD2
TGTGCCAGCAGTGTTGCGCCGGGAACATTAAACACCATATATTTT CASSVAPGTLNTIYF . TRBJ1-3 TRBV2 .
TGTGCCAGTAGTGCCACGAGCCAAACCTTCTACAATGAGCAGTTCTTC CASSATSQTFYNEQFF . TRBJ2-1 TRBV19 .
TGTGCCAGCAGCTTGGGCGGCGGGAGCTACGAGCAGTACTTC CASSLGGGSYEQYF . TRBJ2-7 TRBV5-4 TRBD2
TGTGCCAGCTCACCTGTCGTCGGGAGGCCTGGTCAGCCCCAGCATTTT CASSPVVGRPGQPQHF . TRBJ1-5 TRBV18 .
TGCGCCAGCAGCCGGGTGGGGACAGGTGTAGGGAACACTGAAGCTTTCTTT CASSRVGTGVGNTEAFF . TRBJ1-1 TRBV5-1 TRBD1
TGTGCCAGCAGTTACTCGACCGTCAGGCGTGGGGAGCAGTACTTC CASSYSTVRRGEQYF . TRBJ2-7 TRBV6-6 .
TGTGCCAGCGGGGGGGCAGGCCGGCGGGGCAATGAGCAGTTCTTC CASGGAGRRGNEQFF . TRBJ2-1 TRBV2 .
TGTGCCAGCAGATTTACGGGGGAGCTGGACACTGAAGCTTTCTTT CASRFTGELDTEAFF . TRBJ1-1 TRBV5-5 .
TGTGCCAGTAGCTTCCGGGACAGGGGTTCGGGTGGAAACACCATATATTTT CASSFRDRGSGGNTIYF . TRBJ1-3 TRBV19 TRBD1
TGTGCCAGCAGCTTACCTAGCGGGAGTCACAATGAGCAGTTCTTC CASSLPSGSHNEQFF . TRBJ2-1 TRBV7-3 TRBD2
TGTGCCAGCAGCTCACGGGACAGTTTAATTTACGAGCAGTACTTC CASSSRDSLIYEQYF . TRBJ2-7 TRBV9 TRBD1
TGTGCCAGCAGTTCGACACGAGGGACAGGCCAGCAGAAGGGCTACACCTTC CASSSTRGTGQQKGYTF . TRBJ1-2 TRBV27 TRBD1
TGTGCCAGCAGTGATTCCGTCAACACTGAAGCTTTCTTT CASSDSVNTEAFF . TRBJ1-1 TRBV2 .
TGTGCCGCGAGAGACTCTGGGGCCAACGTCCTGACTTTC CAARDSGANVLTF . TRBJ2-6 TRBV2 .
TGTGCCAGCAGTGTGACTAGCGGGAGGGTGTTCTTC CASSVTSGRVFF . TRBJ2-1 TRBV28 TRBD2
TGCGCCAGCAGCTTGGCCAGGGTCGTAGATACGCAGTATTTT CASSLARVVDTQYF once TRBJ2-3 TRBV5-1 .
TGTGCCAGCAGCCTACGAAGGACAGAGAACACCGGGGAGCTGTTTTTT CASSLRRTENTGELFF few TRBJ2-2 TRBV14 .
TGCGCCAGCAGCTTGGTCGTGGGGCCGAACACCGGGGAGCTGTTTTTT CASSLVVGPNTGELFF . TRBJ2-2 TRBV5-1 .
TGTGCCAGCTCACTTCTCGGGGACAGCCAAGAGGGCTACACCTTC CASSLLGDSQEGYTF . TRBJ1-2 TRBV18 TRBD1
TGTGCCACCTCCCGGACAGCCCCGAACACTGAAGCTTTCTTT CATSRTAPNTEAFF . TRBJ1-1 TRBV28 .
TGTGCCAGCAGTCGGGACAGGGCGTTTCCAGATACGCAGTATTTT CASSRDRAFPDTQYF . TRBJ2-3 TRBV28 TRBD1
TGTGCCAGCAGCCCCGACACGTTTGGCACTGAAGCTTTCTTT CASSPDTFGTEAFF . TRBJ1-1 TRBV13 .
TGTGCCAGCAGCTTGACCGGGACAGGGGAATCTGAAGCTTTCTTT CASSLTGTGESEAFF . TRBJ1-1 TRBV5-6 TRBD1
TGCAGCGTCTTGAAATTACCGGCGAACACCGGGGAGCTGTTTTTT CSVLKLPANTGELFF once TRBJ2-2 TRBV29-1 .
TGTGCCAGCAGCCCTGATCCAGTCTTAGCGGGAGTATACGAGCAGTACTTC CASSPDPVLAGVYEQYF . TRBJ2-7 TRBV7-9 TRBD2